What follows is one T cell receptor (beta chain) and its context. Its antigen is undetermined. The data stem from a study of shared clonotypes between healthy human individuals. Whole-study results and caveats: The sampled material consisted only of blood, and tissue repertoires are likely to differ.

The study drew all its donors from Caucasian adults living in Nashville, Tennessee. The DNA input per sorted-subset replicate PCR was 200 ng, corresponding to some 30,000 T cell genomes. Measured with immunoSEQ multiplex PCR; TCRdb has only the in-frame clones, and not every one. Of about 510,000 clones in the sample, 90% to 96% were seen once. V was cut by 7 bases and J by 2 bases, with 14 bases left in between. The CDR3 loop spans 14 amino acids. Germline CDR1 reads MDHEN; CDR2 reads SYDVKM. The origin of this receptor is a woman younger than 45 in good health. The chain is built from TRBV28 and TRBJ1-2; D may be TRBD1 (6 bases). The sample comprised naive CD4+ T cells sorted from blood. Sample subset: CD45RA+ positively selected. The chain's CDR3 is CASISQGPNYGYTF. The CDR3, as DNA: TGTGCCAGCATAAGTCAGGGGCCGAACTATGGCTACACCTTC.